The subject of this entry is one T cell receptor (beta chain). Its antigen is not yet known. No clone much larger than this one lies a single base away; base qualities are absent. The record originates from a study of T cells in lung cancer brain metastases (dated by TCRdb to the late 2010s). With regard to the full study: About 85% of the roughly 20 patients had a history of tobacco use, with a median of around 41 pack-years. The median age of the patients at first diagnosis was under 60 years, and the group included roughly nine males and about eleven females. The study compared TCR beta CDR3 repertoires between fully resected primary non-small cell lung cancers and paired brain metastases. The cohort included approximately 20 patients who provided around 40 specimens, with each patient contributing one primary lung lesion and one brain metastasis. The average DNA integrity number was over 3.5 in both primary and metastatic specimens, and the two sites did not differ significantly. Median interval between primary and brain metastasis specimen acquisition was around 350 days. Nine tenths of the roughly 20 patients received no interval therapy between primary and metastasis resection. Summary of the overall study and its limitations: Significantly fewer unique productive clones were found in brain metastases than in paired primaries (median approximately 1,600 versus 4,100). DNA fragmentation in FFPE samples may have prevented retrieval of the complete infiltrating T cell repertoire. In brain metastases, the ten most abundant clones accounted for a significantly larger fraction of the repertoire than in primaries, a finding that suggests clonal expansion. It was not possible to control for the effects of preoperative corticosteroids on T cell infiltration in brain metastases. Most clones were lesion-specific, with limited overlap between paired lesions (mean Morisita index approximately 0.24).

Each sample received roughly 2.24 to 5 ug of genomic DNA as input, and the DNA input was kept equal within each pair of samples. TCR beta libraries were constructed with the immunoSEQ hsTCRbeta Kit, with multiplexed V and J gene primers used across two PCR steps. The pooled libraries, together with positive and negative controls, were sequenced on an Illumina MiSeq running a 100-cycle paired-end protocol. The study's own analysis went as follows. Raw data were processed by the immunoSEQ vendor into normalized, annotated TCR beta repertoire reports. Richness was counted as unique clones by nucleotide sequence, and total richness was extrapolated with the iChao1 and Efron-Thisted estimators. Paired lesions were characterized and compared using Pielou's evenness, Simpson's index, top-ten clone proportional abundance, and the Morisita overlap index. TCRdb limited this immuneACCESS table to in-frame rearrangements with V and J called. A share of clones is missing; checked studies link under half to unresolved V genes, and the rest is unexplained. The V and J calls and clone size are taken from that table; D and trimming were inferred from the DNA. The sample includes roughly 1,600 clones, with 80% to 90% observed a single time. The ten top clones hold about 6.3% of the sample.

Looking up the germline V gene yields CDR1 SGHVS and CDR2 FNYEAQ. V sheds 2 bases and J sheds 6 bases, leaving 14 bases between their ends. Measured from the cysteine to the phenylalanine, the CDR3 is 15 residues long. Solely the CDR3 DNA is kept, with 45 bases framed from the first base. Resection was performed in the patients for synchronous oligometastatic disease or for delayed recurrence of a solitary brain metastasis. Patients with a history of multiple malignancies were excluded so that cancers other than NSCLC would not be included. Tumor areas were macrodissected from roughly 5 deparaffinized 10 um unstained sections, using marked H&E slides as a guide. All specimens were fixed in formalin and embedded in paraffin (FFPE). The AllPrep DNA/RNA FFPE Kit was used to extract genomic DNA.

Sequencing was done on a sample of tumor tissue from a brain metastasis. Interpreted using the paper, the cell subset or site label stands for: paired resected brain metastasis. The TCR sequence derives from a man aged 55 to 70 with non-small cell lung cancer that had spread to the brain. The V and J genes are TRBV7-6 and TRBJ1-5; TRBD1 is possibly the D segment (5 matching bases). CDR3 region: CASSLSKGSGQPQHF. In nucleotides, the sequence is TGTGCCAGCAGCTTATCTAAGGGGTCAGGTCAGCCCCAGCATTTT.